The 21 T cell receptor beta chains presented below share a single source sample, sequenced in a study of cytomegalovirus exposure and HLA in healthy donors. A multiplex PCR was run with 60 Vbeta primers and 13 Jbeta primers. The assay was immunoSEQ multiplex PCR, and TCRdb's table has in-frame clones only and misses some. The sample records approximately 150,000 clones, roughly 80% being singletons. The specimen sequenced was PBMCs. The origin of the receptors is a woman aged 40 to 55 in good health and CMV-seronegative.

The rearrangement links TRBV5-1 to TRBJ2-2; the match to TRBD1 covers 7 bases. This CDR3 has 14 amino acids. CDR1 is SGHRS, CDR2 YFSETQ, per germline. V was clipped by 5 bases and J by 6 bases; unmatched bases: 7. The CDR3 is CASRGRGQAGELFF. CDR3 DNA sequence: TGCGCCAGCAGGGGAAGGGGGCAGGCCGGGGAGCTGTTTTTT.

The chain uses TRBV30 and TRBJ2-7; TRBD2 aligns across 7 bases. Per the germline V gene, CDR1 is GTSNPN and CDR2 is SVGIG (reference sequence). V was pared by 2 bases and J by 5 bases, with 6 bases of the junction left unmatched. This CDR3 has 13 amino acids. This CDR3 is CAWSRTRDHEQYF. The CDR3 bases are TGTGCCTGGAGTCGGACTAGAGACCACGAGCAGTACTTC. Looking up the rest from reference TRBV30 and TRBJ2-7 gives the full variable domain: SQTIHQWPATLVQPVGSPLSLECTVEGTSNPNLYWYRQAAGRGLQLLFYSVGIGQISSEVPQNLSASRPQDRQFILSSKKLLLSDSGFYLCAWSRTRDHEQYFGPGTRLTVT.

Note on this clone: Other DNA sequences in the same sample also yield this CDR3. The CDR3: CASTFSRAGGASGYTF. The CDR3 DNA follows: TGTGCCAGCACCTTCTCCCGGGCGGGGGGCGCCTCTGGCTACACCTTC. This chain joins TRBV7-8 and TRBJ1-2, with a possible D match to TRBD1 (6 bases). Germline CDR1 and CDR2: SGHVS and FQNEAQ. Trimming shortened V by 7 bases and J by 7 bases, and 25 bases separated the two germline ends. This CDR3 has 16 amino acids.

The CDR3 region is CASSHQGGSTDTQYF. As DNA, the CDR3 is TGTGCCAGCAGCCATCAGGGGGGCAGCACAGATACGCAGTATTTT. The chain joins TRBV11-1 to TRBJ2-3; TRBD1 is a possible D gene (7 bases). Trimming left V 5 bases short and J 0 bases short, with 12 bases between. In germline, CDR1 is SGHAT, CDR2 FQDESV (reference sequence). The length of the CDR3 is 15 residues.

V gene TRBV29-1 combines with J gene TRBJ2-7; 7 bases are shared with TRBD1. Germline V lookup: CDR1 SQVTM, CDR2 ANQGSEA. J gave up 7 bases and V 5 bases, and 8 bases lay outside the gene matches. This CDR3 is built from 12 residues. The CDR3 loop reads CSVQTGPWEQYF. As DNA, the CDR3 is TGCAGCGTTCAGACAGGGCCGTGGGAGCAGTACTTC.

The chain couples TRBV4-1 to TRBJ1-1; the D is unclear. The germline V gene has CDR1 MGHRA and CDR2 YSYEKL. V lost 4 bases, J lost 3 bases, and 9 bases lay in between. The length of the CDR3 is 13 residues. The CDR3 region is CASSPPDYTEAFF. The CDR3 nucleotides read TGCGCCAGCAGCCCCCCAGATTACACTGAAGCTTTCTTT.

CDR3 nucleotide sequence: TGTGCCAGCAGCCGCGGTATTACCTACGAGCAGTACTTC. This sequence encodes CASSRGITYEQYF. The genes are TRBV28 and TRBJ2-7; D is undetermined. The V end was cut by 6 bases, the J end by 2 bases, with 11 bases between. CDR1 is MDHEN, CDR2 SYDVKM, per germline. CDR3 length: 13 residues.

This chain joins TRBV5-1 and TRBJ2-7; TRBD2 aligns across 12 bases. This CDR3 is built from 15 residues. The V segment lost 3 bases and the J segment 5 bases; nucleotides outside the gene matches: 6. Per germline, CDR1 SGHRS and CDR2 YFSETQ. In DNA, the CDR3 is TGCGCCAGCAGCTCGCGGACTAGCGGGACCGACGAGCAGTACTTC. It codes for CASSSRTSGTDEQYF.

This clone appeared once. The V call is TRBV11-2, the J call TRBJ2-7; 10 nucleotides align to TRBD1. Germline lookup yields CDR1 SGHAT and CDR2 FQNNGV. With V trimmed by 5 bases and J by 2 bases, 15 bases remained unmatched. The CDR3 has 18 residues. CDR3 DNA sequence: TGTGCCAGCAGCGCAAACATAGCCTTGACAGGGGGCACCTACGAGCAGTACTTC. Translation: CASSANIALTGGTYEQYF.

V and J are TRBV7-2 and TRBJ2-7, with D tentatively TRBD2 (7 bases). The CDR3 is made up of 16 amino acids. V shed 1 base and J shed 7 bases, with 20 bases lying between them. Germline loops: CDR1 SGHTA, CDR2 FQGNSA. CDR3 sequence (DNA): TGTGCCAGCAGCTTAGGGGGGGGCAGGGGTGTATGGGAGCAGTACTTC. Its translation: CASSLGGGRGVWEQYF.

The rearrangement joins TRBV4-1 to TRBJ1-4, with a weak D call TRBD1 (6 bases). The CDR3 consists of 16 residues. Germline CDR1 MGHRA, CDR2 YSYEKL. Trimming left V 0 bases short and J 5 bases short, with 13 bases between. CDR3 sequence (DNA): TGCGCCAGCAGCCAAGACTGGACAGCACACAATGAAAAACTGTTTTTT. Encoded protein: CASSQDWTAHNEKLFF.

The rearrangement uses TRBV7-9 and TRBJ2-7; possible D gene TRBD1, 5 bases. Germline CDR1 and CDR2: SEHNR and FQNEAQ (reference sequence). The CDR3 has 13 residues. V shed 4 bases and J shed 5 bases, with 12 bases lying between them. The CDR3, as DNA: TGTGCCAGCAGCTCCGACAGATTTGACGAGCAGTACTTC. Its protein product is CASSSDRFDEQYF.

The J gene is TRBJ1-4, the V gene TRBV19; unclear D gene. This CDR3 contains 15 residues. The V gene lost 5 bases and the J gene lost 3 bases, with 13 bases spanning the gap. Germline V gene data show CDR1 as LNHDA and CDR2 as SQIVND (reference sequence). The CDR3 DNA reads as TGTGCCAGTAGTGGGAGACATTCCCCTAATGAAAAACTGTTTTTT. Translation gives CASSGRHSPNEKLFF. Full variable domain (rest looked up from reference TRBV19 and TRBJ1-4): DGGITQSPKYLFRKEGQNVTLSCEQNLNHDAMYWYRQDPGQGLRLIYYSQIVNDFQKGDIAEGYSVSREKKESFPLTVTSAQKNPTAFYLCASSGRHSPNEKLFFGSGTQLSVL.

As for this clone: Compared with germline, one end of the junction differs, possibly owing to a read error. The same CDR3 is also encoded by other DNA sequences in this sample. The chain has TRBV30 and TRBJ2-6, with a tentative D call TRBD1 (5 bases). Germline values: CDR1 GTSNPN, CDR2 SVGIG (reference sequence). The CDR3 covers 12 residues. CDR3 amino acids: CAWSSGANGLTF. CDR3 coding DNA: TGTGCCTGGAGCTCTGGGGCCAACGGCCTGACTTTC.

The chain links TRBV18 to TRBJ2-7; 10 bases fit TRBD2. Germline CDR1 reads KGHSH; CDR2 reads LQKENI. The length of the CDR3 is 14 residues. The trim removed 2 bases at V and 2 bases at J, leaving 0 bases unmatched. CDR3 sequence (DNA): TGTGCCAGCTCACCAACTAGCGGGACCTACGAGCAGTACTTC. As protein: CASSPTSGTYEQYF. The complete variable domain, with remaining parts taken from reference TRBV18 and TRBJ2-7, reads NAGVMQNPRHLVRRRGQEARLRCSPMKGHSHVYWYRQLPEEGLKFMVYLQKENIIDESGMPKERFSAEFPKEGPSILRIQQVVRGDSAAYFCASSPTSGTYEQYFGPGTRLTVT.

This clone has only one observation. The chain has TRBV7-8 and TRBJ1-5; maybe TRBD1 (6 bases). Germline V CDR1 and CDR2: SGHVS, FQNEAQ. The CDR3 consists of 15 residues. Trimming cost V 4 bases and J 2 bases, with 12 bases left between them. CDR3 in amino acids: CASSSLEGGNQPQHF. Written as DNA, the CDR3 is TGTGCCAGCAGCTCCTTAGAGGGGGGCAATCAGCCCCAGCATTTT.

This chain links TRBV7-9 with TRBJ1-4; D not certain. Germline V gene data show CDR1 as SEHNR and CDR2 as FQNEAQ (reference sequence). Trimming stripped 4 bases from V and 7 bases from J, with 16 bases between. This CDR3 has 15 amino acids. CDR3 coding DNA: TGTGCCAGCAGCTCTTACAGTTACGAGAGTGAAAAACTGTTTTTT. This codes for CASSSYSYESEKLFF.

The chain couples TRBV7-3 to TRBJ2-5, with 7 bases aligning to TRBD1. The CDR3 extends over 13 amino acids. With V trimmed by 6 bases and J by 5 bases, 6 bases remained unmatched. The germline gives CDR1 SGHTA, CDR2 FQGTGA. For the CDR3, the DNA is TGTGCCAGCAGACCGACAGGGTCTGAGACCCAGTACTTC. This codes for CASRPTGSETQYF.

The chain has TRBV19 and TRBJ1-2; 8 bases agree with TRBD1. With V trimmed by 8 bases and J by 8 bases, 13 bases remained unmatched. The CDR3 contains 14 residues. Germline V gives CDR1 LNHDA, CDR2 SQIVND (reference sequence). The CDR3 sequence: CASRLDREVGGYTF. As DNA, the CDR3 is TGTGCCAGTCGCCTGGACAGGGAAGTGGGCGGCTACACCTTC.

This clone has more than one count but fewer than ten. The chain joins TRBV9 to TRBJ1-2; D gene ambiguous. V shed 0 bases and J shed 2 bases, with 8 bases lying between them. The CDR3 covers 14 residues. CDR1 SGDLS and CDR2 YYNGEE come from the germline V gene. In nucleotides, the CDR3 is TGTGCCAGCAGCGTAGGGCCAGAAAACTATGGCTACACCTTC. Residues: CASSVGPENYGYTF.

CDR3 sequence reads: CASSGFGGAGEKLFF. The CDR3 DNA follows: TGTGCCAGCAGTGGGTTTGGGGGGGCAGGGGAAAAACTGTTTTTT. The chain employs TRBV27 and TRBJ1-4, with a weak D call TRBD1 (6 bases). Germline V gene data show CDR1 as MNHEY and CDR2 as SMNVEV (reference sequence). The CDR3 loop spans 15 amino acids. V dropped 5 bases and J dropped 8 bases, with 18 bases sitting between them.